What follows describes a single T cell receptor (beta chain). This clone's antigen is unknown. No much larger clone is present one base from it, and per-base qualities are unavailable. From a lookup of the germline V gene, CDR1 and CDR2 are MNHNS and SASEGT. At the junction V is shortened by 6 bases and J by 1 base; bases outside the gene matches: 8. The CDR3 starts with the cysteine, ends with the phenylalanine, and has 17 residues. Only CDR3 DNA is held: 51 bases, read in frame from base 1. This sample was included in a study of shared clonotypes between healthy human individuals (dated by TCRdb to 2020 to 2021). About the full investigation: The cohort included three men and a couple of women between 18 and 49 years of age. Per donor, three plates each were used for CD4 naive and CD4 memory, two for CD8 naive, and one for CD8 memory. To estimate repertoire size and how much clonotype sharing occurs between individuals, the study deeply sequenced the blood TCR repertoires of several healthy adults. To increase sequencing depth and limit assay-specific biases, different laboratories used diverse techniques to prepare libraries and sequence TCR repertoires. Each donor's leukapheresis produced roughly between roughly 0.85 and 10 billion PBMCs. Results and caveats for the whole study, not just this receptor: Larger estimated clonotype richness was generally found for naive subsets than for memory subsets. Pairwise subsampling led to the expectation that sequencing depth would affect the degree of clonotype sharing among donors. Even with the large sequencing depth, rarefaction of the sorted-subset datasets indicated that sequencing was incomplete. Higher generation probabilities were observed for clonotypes shared by all four sorted-subset donors than for non-shared clonotypes. Sampling was limited to blood, and TCR repertoires in tissue likely differ from TCR repertoires in blood. Because the study included only a small number of donors, the genetic and exposure-history diversity represented was limited. Sharing across a few donors was observed for around 5% of naive CD4, under 4% of naive CD8, 2% to 2.5% of memory CD4, and less than 0.45% of memory CD8 clonotypes.

The donors were healthy, HIV-negative adults who had no recently reported acute infections or vaccinations. Only Caucasian adults living in Nashville, Tennessee, USA were represented among the donors. CD4+ T cells were enriched through magnetic negative selection, after which naive cells were positively selected on CD45RA and the remaining negative fraction served as the memory subset. After blood collection by leukapheresis, PBMCs were isolated using Ficoll-Histopaque density gradient centrifugation and then cryopreserved in the vapor phase of liquid nitrogen. Purity and quantity of every magnetically sorted T cell population were checked by analytical flow cytometry. Genomic DNA was isolated from each sorted fraction and quantified by UV absorbance on a Nanodrop 2000c. Using the deep immunoSEQ assay, TCR CDR3 regions were amplified from genomic DNA by multiplex PCR. For each cell subset, the extracted genomic DNA was distributed evenly across all wells of several immunoSEQ 96-well plates, and each plate served as one replicate. For sorted subsets, each replicate PCR was loaded with 200 ng genomic DNA, equivalent to 30,000 to 35,000 T cell genomes. Purified libraries were measured with a Qubit 3.0 fluorometer, size-checked on a Bioanalyzer 2100, and measured again with the KAPA Library Quantification kit. Each immunoSEQ 96-well plate was sequenced on its own single-read 150-cycle Illumina NextSeq 550 flow cell. For the original study's pipeline: The immunoSEQ output contained only junctional sequences without quality scores, so filtering could not match that applied to full-length reads. Sequences were annotated with PyIR, a Python wrapper for IgBLAST v1.9, and V/J genes and CDR3 were assigned using IMGT germline references. Reads were filtered out if the reads had weak V/J assignments (E-value above 1e-6), no CDR3, stop codons, out-of-frame junctions, or ambiguous translated residues. V3J clonotypes were defined as sequences sharing an identical inferred V gene, J gene, and CDR3 amino acid sequence. To compute the percentage overlap between repertoires, the number of shared unique clonotypes was divided by the size of the smaller repertoire. Three approaches were used to assess repertoire richness: RTK rarefaction, the Chao1 estimator, and Recon v2.1 estimates of unobserved clonotypes. OLGA was used to compute generation probabilities for all TCRbeta clonotypes that the gDNA method yielded from several donors. TCRdb limited this immuneACCESS table to in-frame rearrangements with V and J called. A share of clones is missing; checked studies link under half to unresolved V genes, and the rest is unexplained. V and J calls and clone size are as listed in that table; D and trimming were resolved from the DNA. The sample table shows about 1.1 million clones, and about 84% are seen once. Approximately 0.52% of the sample comes from the top ten.

The source is a man aged 18 to 30 in good health. Some clones in this sample may be carry-over from other donors' samples. In this chain, TRBV6-1 is recombined with TRBJ2-3; 12 junctional bases match TRBD2. Specimen: memory CD4+ T cells from PBMCs. This specimen's cell subset or site label, per the study, means: CD45RA-negative fraction. The DNA sequence is as follows: TGTGCCAGCAGGGAAACCCGACTAGCGGGAGGCACAGATACGCAGTATTTT. The resulting protein is CASRETRLAGGTDTQYF.